The 2 T cell receptor beta chains presented below share a single source sample, sequenced in a study of CD8 T cells in ankylosing spondylitis. TCRdb itself ran the 5' RACE reads through MiXCR, one entry per CDR3 protein. The table has about 150,000 distinct CDR3 sequences, roughly 31% seen once. Input material: synovial fluid, either unsorted or a sorted T cell fraction (not recorded which). The receptors shown here come from a male donor with ankylosing spondylitis.

This clonotype has only a few counts. This chain connects TRBV4-2 to TRBJ2-4, with 9 bases aligning to TRBD1. This CDR3 has 14 amino acids. Trimming at V came to 2 bases and at J to 10 bases, leaving 6 bases not matched to a gene. From germline, CDR1 is LGHNA and CDR2 YNFKEQ. CDR3 in amino acids: CASSQRDREGIQYF. The CDR3, as DNA: TGTGCCAGCAGCCAAAGGGACAGGGAGGGAATTCAGTACTTC.

The CDR3 DNA is TGTGCCAGCAGTGAGGAGGGGAGCCAGTTCTTC. Residues: CASSEEGSQFF. The gene calls are TRBV2 and TRBJ2-1; D possibly corresponds to TRBD2 (6 bases). The CDR3 is 11 amino acids. V dropped 3 bases and J dropped 13 bases, with 10 bases sitting between them. Germline CDR1 and CDR2: SNHLY and FYNNEI.